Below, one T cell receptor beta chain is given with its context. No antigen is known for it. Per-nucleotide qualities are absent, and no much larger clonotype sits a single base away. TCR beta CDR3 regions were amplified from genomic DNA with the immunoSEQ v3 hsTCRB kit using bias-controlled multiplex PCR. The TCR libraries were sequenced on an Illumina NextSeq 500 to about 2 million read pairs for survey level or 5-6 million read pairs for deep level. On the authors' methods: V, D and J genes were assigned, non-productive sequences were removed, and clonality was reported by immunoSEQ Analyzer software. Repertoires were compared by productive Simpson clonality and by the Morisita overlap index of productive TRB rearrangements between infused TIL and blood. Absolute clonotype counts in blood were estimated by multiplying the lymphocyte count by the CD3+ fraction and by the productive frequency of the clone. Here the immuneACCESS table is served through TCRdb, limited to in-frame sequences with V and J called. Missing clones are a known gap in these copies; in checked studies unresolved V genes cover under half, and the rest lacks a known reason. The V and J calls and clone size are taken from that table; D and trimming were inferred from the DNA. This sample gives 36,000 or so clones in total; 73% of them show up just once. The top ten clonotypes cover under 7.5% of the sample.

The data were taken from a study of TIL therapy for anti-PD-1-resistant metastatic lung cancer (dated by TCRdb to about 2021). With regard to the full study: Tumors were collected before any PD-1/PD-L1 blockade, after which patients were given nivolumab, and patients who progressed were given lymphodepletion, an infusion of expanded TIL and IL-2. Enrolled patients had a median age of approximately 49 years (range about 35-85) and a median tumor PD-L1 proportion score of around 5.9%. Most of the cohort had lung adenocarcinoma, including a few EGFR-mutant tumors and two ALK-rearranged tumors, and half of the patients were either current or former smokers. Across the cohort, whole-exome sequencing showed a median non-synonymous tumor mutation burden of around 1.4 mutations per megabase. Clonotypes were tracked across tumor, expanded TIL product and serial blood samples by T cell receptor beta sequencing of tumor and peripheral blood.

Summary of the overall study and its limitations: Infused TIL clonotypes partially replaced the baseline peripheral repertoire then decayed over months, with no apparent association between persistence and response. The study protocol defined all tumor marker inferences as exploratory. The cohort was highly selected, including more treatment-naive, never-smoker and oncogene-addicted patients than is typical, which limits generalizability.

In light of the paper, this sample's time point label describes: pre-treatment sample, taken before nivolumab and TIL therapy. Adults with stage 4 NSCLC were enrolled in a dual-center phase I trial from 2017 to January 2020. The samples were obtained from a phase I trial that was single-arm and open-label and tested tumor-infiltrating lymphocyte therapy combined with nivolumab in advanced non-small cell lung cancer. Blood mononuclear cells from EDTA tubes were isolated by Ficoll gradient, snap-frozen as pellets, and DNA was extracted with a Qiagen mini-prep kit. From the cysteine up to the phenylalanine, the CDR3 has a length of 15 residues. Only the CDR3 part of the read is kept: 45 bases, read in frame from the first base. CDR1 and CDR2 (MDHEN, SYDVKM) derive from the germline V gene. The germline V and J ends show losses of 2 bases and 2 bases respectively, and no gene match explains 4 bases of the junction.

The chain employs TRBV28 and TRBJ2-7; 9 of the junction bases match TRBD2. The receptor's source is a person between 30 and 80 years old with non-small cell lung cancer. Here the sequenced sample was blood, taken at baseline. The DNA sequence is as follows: TGTGCCAGCAGTTTAGTCTCTAGCGGGGCCTACGAGCAGTACTTC. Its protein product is CASSLVSSGAYEQYF.